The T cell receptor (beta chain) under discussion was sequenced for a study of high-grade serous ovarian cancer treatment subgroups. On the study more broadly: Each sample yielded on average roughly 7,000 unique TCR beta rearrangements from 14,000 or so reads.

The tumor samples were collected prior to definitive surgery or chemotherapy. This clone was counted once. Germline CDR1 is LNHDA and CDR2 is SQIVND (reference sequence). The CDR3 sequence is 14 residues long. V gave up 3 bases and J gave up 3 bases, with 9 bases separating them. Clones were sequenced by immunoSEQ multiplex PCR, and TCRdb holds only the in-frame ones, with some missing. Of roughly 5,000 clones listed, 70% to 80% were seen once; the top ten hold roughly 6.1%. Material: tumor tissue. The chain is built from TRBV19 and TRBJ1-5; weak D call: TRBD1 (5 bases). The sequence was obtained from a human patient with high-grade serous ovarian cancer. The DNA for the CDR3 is TGTGCCAGTAGTATTGAGGGGTACAATCAGCCCCAGCATTTT. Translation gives CASSIEGYNQPQHF.